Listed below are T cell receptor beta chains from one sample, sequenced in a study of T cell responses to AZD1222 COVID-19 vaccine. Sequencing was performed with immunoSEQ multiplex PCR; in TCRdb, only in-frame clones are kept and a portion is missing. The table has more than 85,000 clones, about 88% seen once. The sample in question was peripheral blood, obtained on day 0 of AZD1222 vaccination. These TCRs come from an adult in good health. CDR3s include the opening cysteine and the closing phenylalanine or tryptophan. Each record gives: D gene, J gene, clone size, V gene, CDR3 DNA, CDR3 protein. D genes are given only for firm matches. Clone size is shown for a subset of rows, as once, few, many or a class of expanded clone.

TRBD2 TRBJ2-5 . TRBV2 TGTGCCAGCAGTGAAGCTAGACTAGCGGGGGGAGTTCAAGAGACCCAGTACTTC CASSEARLAGGVQETQYF
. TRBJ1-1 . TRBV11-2 TGTGCCAGCAGCTATGTCGGCGTCGGGGGGAACACTGAAGCTTTCTTT CASSYVGVGGNTEAFF
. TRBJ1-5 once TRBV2 TGTGCCAGCAGTGGGCTTCTTAGCAATCAGCCCCAGCATTTT CASSGLLSNQPQHF
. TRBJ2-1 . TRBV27 TGTGCCAGCAGCCGCAGGGCCAATGAGCAGTTCTTC CASSRRANEQFF
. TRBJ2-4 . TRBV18 TGTGCCAGCTCACCACTGGGCACACGAGGGGAAAACATTCAGTACTTC CASSPLGTRGENIQYF
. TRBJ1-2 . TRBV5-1 TGCGCCAGCAGCTCAACCGGGTCCTCGGGCTACTATGGCTACACCTTC CASSSTGSSGYYGYTF
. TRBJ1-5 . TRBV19 TGTGCCAGTAGTATAGTTACCGGGGTCCTCTCTGGCAATCAGCCCCAGCATTTT CASSIVTGVLSGNQPQHF
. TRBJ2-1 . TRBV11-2 TGTGCCAGCAGCTTAGGGTTCGCTGAGCAGTTCTTC CASSLGFAEQFF
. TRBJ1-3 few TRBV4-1 TGCGCCAGCAGCCAAGATCGTAAGGACCCTAGCTCTGGAAACACCATATATTTT CASSQDRKDPSSGNTIYF
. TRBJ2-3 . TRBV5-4 TGTGCCAGCAGCGGTGGGGGCAGCCCTTCTAGCACAGATACGCAGTATTTT CASSGGGSPSSTDTQYF
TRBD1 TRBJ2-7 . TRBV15 TGTGCCACCAGCAGAACCGGGACAGGGAAGACCTACGAGCAGTACTTC CATSRTGTGKTYEQYF
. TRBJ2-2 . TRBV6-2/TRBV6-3 TGTGCCAGCAGTTACCAACTAGACACCGGGGAGCTGTTTTTT CASSYQLDTGELFF
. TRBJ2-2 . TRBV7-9 TGTGCCAGCAGCTTAGTGGCGGAGTCCGGGGAGCTGTTTTTT CASSLVAESGELFF
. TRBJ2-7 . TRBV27 TGTGCCAGCAGTACATCCGGGACGGTCTCCTACGAGCAGTACTTC CASSTSGTVSYEQYF
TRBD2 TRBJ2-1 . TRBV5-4 TGTGCCAGCAGCCGACTAGCGGGAGGTTCCAATGAGCAGTTCTTC CASSRLAGGSNEQFF
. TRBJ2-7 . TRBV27 TGTGCCAGCAGTTTATCCGTTCTCTCCTACGAGCAGTACTTC CASSLSVLSYEQYF
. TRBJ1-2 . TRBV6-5 TGTGCCAGCAGTTACGGCCCCTCTAACTATGGCTACACCTTC CASSYGPSNYGYTF